This record concerns one T cell receptor beta chain sequence. The antigen is unknown. The use of a sample-barcoded 5' primer and a J-beta primer mix characterized a second PCR of roughly 6 to 11 cycles. TCRdb ran MiXCR on the 5' RACE reads and lists one entry per CDR3 protein. The data contain roughly 1,500,000 distinct CDR3 sequences, around 42% of them singletons. These data originate in a study of blood T cells in healthy people across ages. Findings of the study overall: It was the long-lived donors that had more naive CD4+ cells and higher diversity than aged donors. With donor CMV status unknown, expanded clonotype changes were possibly confounded.

The CDR3 runs 14 residues. V was pared by 4 bases and J by 4 bases, with 4 bases of the junction left unmatched. The germline CDR1 and CDR2 sequences are MNHNS and SASEGT. This chain uses TRBV6-1 with TRBJ1-2; 9 bases line up with TRBD1. Sequencing was performed on blood. This TCR was sampled from a woman between 18 and 29 years old in good health. The CDR3 DNA sequence: TGTGCCAGCAGTGGGGACAGGGTTATCTATGGCTACACCTTC. Residues: CASSGDRVIYGYTF.